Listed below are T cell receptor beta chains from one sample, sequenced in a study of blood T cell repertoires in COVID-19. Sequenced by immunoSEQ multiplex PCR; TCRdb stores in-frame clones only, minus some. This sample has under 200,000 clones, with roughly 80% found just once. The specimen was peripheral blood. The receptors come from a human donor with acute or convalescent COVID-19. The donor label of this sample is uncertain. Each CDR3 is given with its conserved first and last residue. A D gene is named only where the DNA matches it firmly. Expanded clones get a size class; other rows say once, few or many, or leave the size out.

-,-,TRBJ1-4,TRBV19,TGTGCCAGTAGTAGAAGACAGGCCACTAATGAAAAACTGTTTTTT,CASSRRQATNEKLFF
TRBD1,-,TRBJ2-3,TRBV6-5,TGTGCCAGCAGTTACGCGGGGGACAGGGGGCTTGTTACGCAGTATTTT,CASSYAGDRGLVTQYF
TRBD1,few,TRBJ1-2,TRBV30,TGTGCCTGGAAAGAACAGGGGGCGCCGGGGAATGGCTACACCTTC,CAWKEQGAPGNGYTF
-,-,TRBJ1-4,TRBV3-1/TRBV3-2,TGTGCCAGCAGCCGAGGGGACTCTGAAAAACTGTTTTTT,CASSRGDSEKLFF
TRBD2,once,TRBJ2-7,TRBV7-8,TGTGCCAGCAGCTTAGTGGGACTAGCTGAAGTAAATAGGTACTTC,CASSLVGLAEVNRYF
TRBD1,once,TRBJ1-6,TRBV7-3,TGTGCCAGCAGCACCGGGACAGGGAATTCACCCCTCCACTTT,CASSTGTGNSPLHF
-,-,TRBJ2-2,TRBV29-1,TGCAGCGTTCGGGTTTCGGGCACCGGGGAGCTGTTTTTT,CSVRVSGTGELFF
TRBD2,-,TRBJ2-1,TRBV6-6,TGTGCCAGCAGTTACTCGAGCGGGGTGGGGCAGTTCTTC,CASSYSSGVGQFF
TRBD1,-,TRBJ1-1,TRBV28,TGTGCCAGCAGCCCCCTGACAGGGGTTAAGTTCGATGAAGCTTTCTTT,CASSPLTGVKFDEAFF
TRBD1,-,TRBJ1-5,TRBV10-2,TGCGCCAGCAGTGAACCGACAGGGGGGAAGCCCCAGCATTTT,CASSEPTGGKPQHF
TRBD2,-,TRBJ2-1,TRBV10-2,TGCGCCAGCAGTGACGCGGGAGGGCCCAATGAGCAGTTCTTC,CASSDAGGPNEQFF
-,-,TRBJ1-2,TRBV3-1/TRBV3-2,TGTGCCAGCGGAAGGGAGGCGGACTATGGCTACACCTTC,CASGREADYGYTF
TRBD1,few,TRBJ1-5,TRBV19,TGTGCCAGTAGACCGGGACAGGGGGCTCCGGACAGACAGCCCCAGCATTTT,CASRPGQGAPDRQPQHF
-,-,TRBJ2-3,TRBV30,TGTGCCTGGAGTGTACGTGCGGGCGCAGATACGCAGTATTTT,CAWSVRAGADTQYF
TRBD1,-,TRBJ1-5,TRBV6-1,TGTGCCAGCAGTGAAGCGAGGCAGGGGGCTCAGCCCCAGCATTTT,CASSEARQGAQPQHF
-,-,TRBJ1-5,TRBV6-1,TGTGCCAGCAGTGAAGGGTCTGGCCTCAATCAGCCCCAGCATTTT,CASSEGSGLNQPQHF
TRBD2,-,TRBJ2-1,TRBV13,TGTGCCAGCAGCTCTGGGGGGGTTGTTGTCGATGAGCAGTTCTTC,CASSSGGVVVDEQFF
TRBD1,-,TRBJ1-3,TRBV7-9,TGTGCCAGCAGACAGGGGAGTTCTGGAAACACCATATATTTT,CASRQGSSGNTIYF
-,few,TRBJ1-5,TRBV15,TGTGCCACCAGCAGAGACGGTGATCAGCCCCAGCATTTT,CATSRDGDQPQHF
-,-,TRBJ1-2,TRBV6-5,TGTGCCAGCAGTTATGGCGGCAACTATGGCTACACCTTC,CASSYGGNYGYTF
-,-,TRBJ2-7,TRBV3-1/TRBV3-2,TGTGCCAGCAGCCAACACTACGAGCAGTACTTC,CASSQHYEQYF
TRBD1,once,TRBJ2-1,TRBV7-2,TGTGCCAGCAGCTTAGGGGGGACAGGGAGTGGTTATGAGCAGTTCTTC,CASSLGGTGSGYEQFF
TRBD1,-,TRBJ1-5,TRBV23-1,TGCGCCAGCACCCCAGAGGCAGGGGGCACTCAGCCCCAGCATTTT,CASTPEAGGTQPQHF
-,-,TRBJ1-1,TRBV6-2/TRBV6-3,TGTGCCAGCAGTTACTCGGCGGGGGAAGCTTTCTTT,CASSYSAGEAFF
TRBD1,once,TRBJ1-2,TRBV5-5,TGTGCCAGCAGCTTGGAACCGGACAGGAACTATGGCTACACCTTC,CASSLEPDRNYGYTF
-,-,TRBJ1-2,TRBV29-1,TGCAGCGTTGAAGGCCCCCTAGGTGCTAACTATGGCTACACCTTC,CSVEGPLGANYGYTF
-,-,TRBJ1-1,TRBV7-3,TGTGCCAGCAGCTTAACCTTCGACAGGAGTAACACTGAAGCTTTCTTT,CASSLTFDRSNTEAFF
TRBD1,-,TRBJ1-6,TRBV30,TGTGCCTGGAGTGCCCAGGACAGGGATAATTCACCCCTCCACTTT,CAWSAQDRDNSPLHF
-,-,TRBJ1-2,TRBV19,TGTGCCAGTAGTATTCGCCCGGAGTATGGCTACACCTTC,CASSIRPEYGYTF
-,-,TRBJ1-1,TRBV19,TGTGCCAGTAGTATTCCCAGGAACACTGAAGCTTTCTTT,CASSIPRNTEAFF
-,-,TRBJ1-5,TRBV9,TGTGCCAGCAGCGTAGGGGGGTTAAGCGGGCAGCCCCAGCATTTT,CASSVGGLSGQPQHF
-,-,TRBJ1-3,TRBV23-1,TGCGCCAGCAGTCCACGGGGGTCTGGAAACACCATATATTTT,CASSPRGSGNTIYF
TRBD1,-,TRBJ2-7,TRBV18,TGTGCCAGCTCACCACAAGGTAGTGGGGACAGGGGTAGCCACGAGCAGTACTTC,CASSPQGSGDRGSHEQYF
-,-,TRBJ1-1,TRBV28,TGTGCCAGCAGTTTTGGGGCTGAGAACACTGAAGCTTTCTTT,CASSFGAENTEAFF
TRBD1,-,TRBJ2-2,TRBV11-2,TGTGCCAGCAGCCCACAGGGGGCGCGATACACCGGGGAGCTGTTTTTT,CASSPQGARYTGELFF
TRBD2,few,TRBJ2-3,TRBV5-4,TGTGCCAGCAGCTTGGTAGCGGGGGGGAGCACAGATACGCAGTATTTT,CASSLVAGGSTDTQYF
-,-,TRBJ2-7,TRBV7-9,TGTGCCAGCAGCCCCCCCGGGATACGCCAAATTCAACACGAGCAGTACTTC,CASSPPGIRQIQHEQYF
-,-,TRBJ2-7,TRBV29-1,TGCAGCGTTGGAGTTTTGGACTGGGGAATGGGCGACGAGCAGTACTTC,CSVGVLDWGMGDEQYF
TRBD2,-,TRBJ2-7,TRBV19,TGTGCCAGTAGTTCTAGCGGGTACGAGCAGTACTTC,CASSSSGYEQYF
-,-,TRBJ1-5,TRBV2,TGTGCCAGCAGTGAATCGGGAGGGGGCAATCAGCCCCAGCATTTT,CASSESGGGNQPQHF
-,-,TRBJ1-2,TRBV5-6,TGTGCCAGCAGCTTTACTGAGGGTTGGAACTATGGCTACACCTTC,CASSFTEGWNYGYTF
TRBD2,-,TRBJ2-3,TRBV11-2,TGTGCCACCAGCCCGGGACTAGCGGTAGATACGCAGTATTTT,CATSPGLAVDTQYF
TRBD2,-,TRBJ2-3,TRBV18,TGTGCCAGCTCAACCCAACTTAGCGGGACAGATACGCAGTATTTT,CASSTQLSGTDTQYF
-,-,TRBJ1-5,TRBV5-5,TGTGCCAGCAGCTTGGCGGGGCAGGGGAGATATAGCAATCAGCCCCAGCATTTT,CASSLAGQGRYSNQPQHF
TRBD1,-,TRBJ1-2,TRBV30,TGTGCCTGGATAAAGACAGGGGGCTGGGGCTACACCTTC,CAWIKTGGWGYTF
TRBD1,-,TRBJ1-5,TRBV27,TGTGCCAGCAGTCCAGGGACAGGGGGGAATCAGCCCCAGCATTTT,CASSPGTGGNQPQHF
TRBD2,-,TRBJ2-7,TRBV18,TGTGCCAGCTCACCACCCCTAGCGGGAGCGTATGAGCAGTACTTC,CASSPPLAGAYEQYF
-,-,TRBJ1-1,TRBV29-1,TGCAGCGTAGCGCAAGGTATTACTGAAGCTTTCTTT,CSVAQGITEAFF
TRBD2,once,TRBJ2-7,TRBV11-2,TGTGCCAGCAGCGCGGGGGGACTAGCGGGGTTGAGTACCTACGAGCAGTACTTC,CASSAGGLAGLSTYEQYF
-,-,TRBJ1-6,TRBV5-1,TGCGCCAGCAGCGATAGCGACAATTCACCCCTCCACTTT,CASSDSDNSPLHF
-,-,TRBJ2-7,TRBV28,TGTGCCAGCAGTCATCAATACGAGCAGTACTTC,CASSHQYEQYF
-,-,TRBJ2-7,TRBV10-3,TGTGCCATCAAAGTCGCAGGGGCAGACGAGCAGTACTTC,CAIKVAGADEQYF
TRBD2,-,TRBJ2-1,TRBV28,TGTGCCAGCCACCCCCGCGGGGGAGCCTACAATGAGCAGTTCTTC,CASHPRGGAYNEQFF
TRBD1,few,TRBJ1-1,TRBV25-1,TGTGCCAGCAGTTTCGGGACAGGGGGCTCTGAAGCTTTCTTT,CASSFGTGGSEAFF
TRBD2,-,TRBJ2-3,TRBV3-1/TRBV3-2,TGTGCCAGCAGCCGGACTAGCGGGGGGGCAGGAGATACGCAGTATTTT,CASSRTSGGAGDTQYF